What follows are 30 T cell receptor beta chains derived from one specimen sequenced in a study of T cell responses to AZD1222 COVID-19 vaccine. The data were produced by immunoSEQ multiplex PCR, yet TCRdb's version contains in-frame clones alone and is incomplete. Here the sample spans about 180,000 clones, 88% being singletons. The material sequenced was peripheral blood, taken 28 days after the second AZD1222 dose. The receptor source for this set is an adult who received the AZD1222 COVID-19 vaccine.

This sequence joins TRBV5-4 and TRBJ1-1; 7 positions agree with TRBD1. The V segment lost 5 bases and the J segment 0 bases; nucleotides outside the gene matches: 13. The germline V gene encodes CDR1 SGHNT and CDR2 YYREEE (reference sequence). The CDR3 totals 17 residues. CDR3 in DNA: TGTGCCAGCAGATCAGGGGGATCCCGATCATTGAACACTGAAGCTTTCTTT. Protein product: CASRSGGSRSLNTEAFF. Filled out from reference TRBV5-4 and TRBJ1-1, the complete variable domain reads ETGVTQSPTHLIKTRGQQVTLRCSSQSGHNTVSWYQQALGQGPQFIFQYYREEENGRGNFPPRFSGLQFPNYSSELNVNALELDDSALYLCASRSGGSRSLNTEAFFGQGTRLTVV.

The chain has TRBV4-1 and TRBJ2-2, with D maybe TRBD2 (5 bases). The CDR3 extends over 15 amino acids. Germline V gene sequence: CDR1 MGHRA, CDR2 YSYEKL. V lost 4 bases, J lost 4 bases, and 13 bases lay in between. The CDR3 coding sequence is TGCGCCAGCAGCCCACGGGGTGAGGGCACCGGGGAGCTGTTTTTT. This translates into CASSPRGEGTGELFF.

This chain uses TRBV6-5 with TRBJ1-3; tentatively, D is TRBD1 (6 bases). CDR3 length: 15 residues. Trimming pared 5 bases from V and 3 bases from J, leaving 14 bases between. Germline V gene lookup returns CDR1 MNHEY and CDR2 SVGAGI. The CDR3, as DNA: TGTGCCAGCAGTCCAGAGGGGGGTCGTGGAAACACCATATATTTT. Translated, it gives CASSPEGGRGNTIYF.

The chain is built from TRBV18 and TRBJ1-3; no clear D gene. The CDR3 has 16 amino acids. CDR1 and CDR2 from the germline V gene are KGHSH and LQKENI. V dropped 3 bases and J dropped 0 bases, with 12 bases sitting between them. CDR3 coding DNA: TGTGCCAGCTCACCTACGGCCGGGAGCTCTGGAAACACCATATATTTT. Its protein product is CASSPTAGSSGNTIYF.

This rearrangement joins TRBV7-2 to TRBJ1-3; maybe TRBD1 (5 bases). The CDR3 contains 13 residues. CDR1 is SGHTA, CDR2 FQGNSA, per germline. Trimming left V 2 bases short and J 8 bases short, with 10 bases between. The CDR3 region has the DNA TGTGCCAGCAGCTTACAGGGAGGGCACACCATATATTTT. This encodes CASSLQGGHTIYF.

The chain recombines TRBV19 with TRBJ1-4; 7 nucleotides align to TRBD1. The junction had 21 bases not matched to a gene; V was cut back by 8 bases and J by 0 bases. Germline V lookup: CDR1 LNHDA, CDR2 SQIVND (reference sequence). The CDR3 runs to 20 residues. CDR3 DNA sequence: TGTGCCAGTGACAGGGTGGTTTTTCCCGCCCACCCAGCAACTAATGAAAAACTGTTTTTT. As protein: CASDRVVFPAHPATNEKLFF.

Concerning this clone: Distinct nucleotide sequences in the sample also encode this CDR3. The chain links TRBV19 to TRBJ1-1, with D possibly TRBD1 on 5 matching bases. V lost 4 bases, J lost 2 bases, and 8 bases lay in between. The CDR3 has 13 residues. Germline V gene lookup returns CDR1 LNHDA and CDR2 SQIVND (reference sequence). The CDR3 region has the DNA TGTGCCAGTAGTACGACAGAAAACACTGAAGCTTTCTTT. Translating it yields CASSTTENTEAFF.

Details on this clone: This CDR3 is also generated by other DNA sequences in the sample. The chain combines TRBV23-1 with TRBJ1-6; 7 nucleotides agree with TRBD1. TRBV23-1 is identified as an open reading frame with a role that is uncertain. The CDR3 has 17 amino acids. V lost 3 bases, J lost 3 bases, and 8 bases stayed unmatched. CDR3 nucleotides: TGCGCCAGCAGTCAGGACAGGCGTCCTTACTATAATTCACCCCTCCACTTT. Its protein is CASSQDRRPYYNSPLHF.

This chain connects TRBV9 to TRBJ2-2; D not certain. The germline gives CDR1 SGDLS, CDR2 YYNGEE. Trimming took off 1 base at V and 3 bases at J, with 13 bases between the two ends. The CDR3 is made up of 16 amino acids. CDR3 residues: CASSVKGTAYTGELFF. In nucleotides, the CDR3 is TGTGCCAGCAGCGTAAAGGGAACAGCGTACACCGGGGAGCTGTTTTTT.

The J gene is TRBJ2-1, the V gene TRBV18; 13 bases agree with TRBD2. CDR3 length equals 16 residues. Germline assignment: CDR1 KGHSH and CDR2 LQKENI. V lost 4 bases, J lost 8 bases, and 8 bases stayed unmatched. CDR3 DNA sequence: TGTGCCAGCTCACTCTCGACTAGCGGGGGGCCAGATGAGCAGTTCTTC. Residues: CASSLSTSGGPDEQFF.

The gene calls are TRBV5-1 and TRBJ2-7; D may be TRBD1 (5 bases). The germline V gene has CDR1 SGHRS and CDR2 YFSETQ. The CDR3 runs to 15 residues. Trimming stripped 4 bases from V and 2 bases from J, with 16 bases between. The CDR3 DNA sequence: TGCGCCAGCAGCCTAGACAGCCAACCCGCCTACGAGCAGTACTTC. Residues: CASSLDSQPAYEQYF.

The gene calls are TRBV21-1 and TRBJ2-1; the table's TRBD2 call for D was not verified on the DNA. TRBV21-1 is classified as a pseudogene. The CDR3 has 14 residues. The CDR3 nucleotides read TGTGCCAGCCCACCTGTTACCACGGACAATGAGCAGTTCTTC. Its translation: CASPPVTTDNEQFF.

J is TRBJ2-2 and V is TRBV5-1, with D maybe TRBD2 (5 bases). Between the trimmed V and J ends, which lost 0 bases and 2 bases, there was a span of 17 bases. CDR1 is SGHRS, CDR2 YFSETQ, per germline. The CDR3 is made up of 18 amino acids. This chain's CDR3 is CASSLGLNLQANTGELFF. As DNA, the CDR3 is TGCGCCAGCAGCTTGGGACTAAATCTACAAGCAAACACCGGGGAGCTGTTTTTT.

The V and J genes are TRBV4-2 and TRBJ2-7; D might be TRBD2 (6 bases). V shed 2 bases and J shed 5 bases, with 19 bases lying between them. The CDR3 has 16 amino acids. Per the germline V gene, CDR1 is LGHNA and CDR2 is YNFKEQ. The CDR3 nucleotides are TGTGCCAGCAGCCAAATGAATGGGGCCACGGGGGACGAGCAGTACTTC. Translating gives CASSQMNGATGDEQYF.

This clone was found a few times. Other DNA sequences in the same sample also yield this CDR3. The CDR3 region has the DNA TGTGCCACCAGCAGAGAAGAAGGGGATGGCTACACCTTC. It yields the protein CATSREEGDGYTF. The chain is built from TRBV15 and TRBJ1-2, with D possibly being TRBD1 (5 bases). V shed 0 bases and J shed 6 bases, with 8 bases lying between them. The CDR3 totals 13 residues. Germline V gives CDR1 LNHNV, CDR2 YYDKDF (reference sequence).

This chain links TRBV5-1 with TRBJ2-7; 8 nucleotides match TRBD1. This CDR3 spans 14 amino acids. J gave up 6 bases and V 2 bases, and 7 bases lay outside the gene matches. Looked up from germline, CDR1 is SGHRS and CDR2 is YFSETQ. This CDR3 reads CASSLRTGQSEQYF. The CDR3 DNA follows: TGCGCCAGCAGCTTACGGACAGGGCAATCCGAGCAGTACTTC.

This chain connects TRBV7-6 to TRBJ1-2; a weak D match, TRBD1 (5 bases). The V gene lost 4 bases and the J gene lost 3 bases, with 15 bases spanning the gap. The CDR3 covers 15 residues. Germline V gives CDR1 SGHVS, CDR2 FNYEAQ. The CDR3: CASSSAGEGDYGYTF. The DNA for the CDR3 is TGTGCCAGCAGCTCAGCGGGGGAGGGCGACTATGGCTACACCTTC.

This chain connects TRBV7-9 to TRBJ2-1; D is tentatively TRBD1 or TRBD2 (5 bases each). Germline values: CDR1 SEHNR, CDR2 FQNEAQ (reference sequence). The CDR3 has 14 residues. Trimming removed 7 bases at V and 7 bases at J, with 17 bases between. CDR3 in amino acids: CASTPGAAGNEQFF. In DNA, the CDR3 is TGTGCCAGCACCCCCGGGGCCGCTGGAAATGAGCAGTTCTTC.

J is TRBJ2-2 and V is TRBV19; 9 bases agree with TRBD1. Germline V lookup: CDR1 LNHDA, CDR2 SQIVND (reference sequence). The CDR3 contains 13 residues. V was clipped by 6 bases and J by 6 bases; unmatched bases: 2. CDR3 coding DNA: TGTGCCAGTAGGGACAGGGGATCCGGGGAGCTGTTTTTT. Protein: CASRDRGSGELFF.

The CDR3 reads CASSVWTSGGNNEQFF. For the CDR3, the DNA is TGCGCCAGCAGCGTATGGACTAGCGGGGGAAACAATGAGCAGTTCTTC. The chain carries TRBV5-1 and TRBJ2-1, with 13 nucleotides matching TRBD2. Germline V gene lookup returns CDR1 SGHRS and CDR2 YFSETQ. The V gene end was trimmed by 4 bases and the J gene end by 5 bases; junction bases not matched to a gene: 6. The length of the CDR3 is 16 residues.

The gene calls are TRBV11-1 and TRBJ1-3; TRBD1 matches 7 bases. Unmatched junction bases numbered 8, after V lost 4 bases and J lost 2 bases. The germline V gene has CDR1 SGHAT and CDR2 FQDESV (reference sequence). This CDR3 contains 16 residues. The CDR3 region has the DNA TGTGCCAGCAGCTCAAGACAGGGTTTCGCTGGAAACACCATATATTTT. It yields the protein CASSSRQGFAGNTIYF.

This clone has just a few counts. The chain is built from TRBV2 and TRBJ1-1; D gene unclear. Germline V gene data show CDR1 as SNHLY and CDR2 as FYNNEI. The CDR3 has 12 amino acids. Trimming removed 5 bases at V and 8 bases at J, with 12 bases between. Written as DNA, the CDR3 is TGTGCCAGCAGTACCAGCACGGGGGAAGCTTTCTTT. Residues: CASSTSTGEAFF.

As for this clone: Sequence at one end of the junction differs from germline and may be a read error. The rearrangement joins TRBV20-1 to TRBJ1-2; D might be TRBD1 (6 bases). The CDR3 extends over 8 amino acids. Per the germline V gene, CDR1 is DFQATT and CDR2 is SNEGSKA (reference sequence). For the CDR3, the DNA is TGCAGTGGAGCGACAGGATCATTC. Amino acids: CSGATGSF.

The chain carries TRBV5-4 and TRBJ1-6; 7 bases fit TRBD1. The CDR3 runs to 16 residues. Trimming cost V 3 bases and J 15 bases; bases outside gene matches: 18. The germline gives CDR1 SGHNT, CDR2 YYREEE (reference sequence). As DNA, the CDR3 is TGTGCCAGCAGCTCTGGGGGGACAGCGGAGGTCTCGCGCCTCCACTTT. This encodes CASSSGGTAEVSRLHF.

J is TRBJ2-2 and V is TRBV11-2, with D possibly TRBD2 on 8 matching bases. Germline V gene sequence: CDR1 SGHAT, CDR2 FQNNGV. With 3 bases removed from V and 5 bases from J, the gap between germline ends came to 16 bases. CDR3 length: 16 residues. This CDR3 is CASSFNSGGQTGELFF. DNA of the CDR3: TGTGCCAGCAGCTTTAACAGCGGGGGACAGACCGGGGAGCTGTTTTTT.

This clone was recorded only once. CDR3 bases: TGTGCCAGCAGCACCCCGCCGGGGGAAGCGGTAAACATTCAGTACTTC. It specifies CASSTPPGEAVNIQYF. The chain combines TRBV7-2 with TRBJ2-4, with TRBD2 as a possible D gene (6 bases). The germline V gene encodes CDR1 SGHTA and CDR2 FQGNSA. Trimming cost V 5 bases and J 6 bases, with 20 bases left between them. The CDR3 runs 16 residues.

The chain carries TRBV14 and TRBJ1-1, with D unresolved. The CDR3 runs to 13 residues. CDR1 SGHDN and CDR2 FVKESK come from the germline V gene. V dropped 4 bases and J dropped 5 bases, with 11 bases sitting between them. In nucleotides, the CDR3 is TGTGCCAGCAGCCTATCTAGAGGGACTGAAGCTTTCTTT. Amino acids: CASSLSRGTEAFF.

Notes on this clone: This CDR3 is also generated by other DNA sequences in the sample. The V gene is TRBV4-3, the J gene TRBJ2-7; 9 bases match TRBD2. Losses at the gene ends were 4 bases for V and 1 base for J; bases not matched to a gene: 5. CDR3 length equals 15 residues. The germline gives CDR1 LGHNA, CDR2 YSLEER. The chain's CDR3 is CASSPSSGGSYEQYF. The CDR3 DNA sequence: TGCGCCAGCAGCCCCTCGAGCGGGGGGTCCTACGAGCAGTACTTC.

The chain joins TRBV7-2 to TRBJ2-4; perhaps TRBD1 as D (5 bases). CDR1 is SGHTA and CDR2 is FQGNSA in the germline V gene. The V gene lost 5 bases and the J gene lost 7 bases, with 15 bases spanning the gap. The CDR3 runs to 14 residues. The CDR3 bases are TGTGCCAGCAGCGCTCGGACATCTCGGAACATTCAGTACTTC. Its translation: CASSARTSRNIQYF.

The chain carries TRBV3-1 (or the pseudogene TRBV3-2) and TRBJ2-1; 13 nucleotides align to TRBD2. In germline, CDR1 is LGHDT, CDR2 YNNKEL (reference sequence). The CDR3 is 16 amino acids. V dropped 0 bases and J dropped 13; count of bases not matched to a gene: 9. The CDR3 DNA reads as TGTGCCAGCAGCCAAGACGTCGGCACTAGCGGGGGGGCCCAGTTCTTC. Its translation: CASSQDVGTSGGAQFF.